The 14 T cell receptor beta chains below all came from one sample that was sequenced in a study of regulatory T cells in long-lasting Graves disease. Arm-PCR of CDR3 regions and iRepertoire HTBI primers were used to build TCR beta libraries. MiXCR was run by TCRdb on the multiplex PCR reads, yielding one entry per CDR3 protein. The sample has about 470,000 distinct CDR3 sequences; less than 25% are singletons. Specified time point: persistent/refractory GD, antithyroid drugs over 5 years with positive TRAb. Preparation of the TCR library used RNA extracted from PBMCs. The sample here was peripheral blood mononuclear cells (PBMCs), taken when the disease was refractory, from a patient treated with antithyroid drugs. These receptors came from a female donor with Graves disease.

This clonotype was picked up a small number of times. The chain has TRBV5-1 and TRBJ2-5; TRBD1 aligns across 8 bases. The germline gives CDR1 SGHRS, CDR2 YFSETQ. This CDR3 is built from 13 residues. V gave up 5 bases and J gave up 2 bases; unmatched junction bases: 2. DNA of the CDR3: TGCGCCAGCAGGCGGACAGGGCAAGAGACCCAGTACTTC. This gives the protein CASRRTGQETQYF.

This chain uses TRBV6-4 with TRBJ1-1, with D possibly being TRBD1 (6 bases). CDR1 is MRHNA, CDR2 SNTAGT, per germline. The CDR3 runs to 15 residues. V was trimmed by 4 bases and J by 7 bases, leaving 19 bases between them. CDR3 bases: TGTGCCAGCAGTGTCACATCCACAGGGATCGGTGAAGCTTTCTTT. Protein: CASSVTSTGIGEAFF.

The chain uses TRBV19 and TRBJ1-5; 9 bases are shared with TRBD1. The CDR3 totals 16 residues. CDR1 is LNHDA and CDR2 is SQIVND in the germline V gene (reference sequence). The junction had 10 bases not matched to a gene; V was cut back by 6 bases and J by 4 bases. CDR3 loop: CASSQLSGTGNQPQHF. The CDR3 region has the DNA TGTGCCAGTAGCCAACTATCCGGGACAGGGAATCAGCCCCAGCATTTT.

About this clonotype itself: The junction shows a germline mismatch at one end, possibly a read error. The chain has TRBV30 and TRBJ1-5, with D maybe TRBD1 (5 bases). Germline CDR1 reads GTSNPN; CDR2 reads SVGIG (reference sequence). The CDR3 is 14 residues long. The CDR3 DNA follows: TGTGTCTGGAGCGGGGGATTGGGCAATCAGCCCCAGCATTTT. Translating gives CVWSGGLGNQPQHF. Using reference TRBV30 and TRBJ1-5 for the parts outside the CDR3, the full variable domain is SQTIHQWPATLVQPVGSPLSLECTVEGTSNPNLYWYRQAAGRGLQLLFYSVGIGQISSEVPQNLSASRPQDRQFILSSKKLLLSDSGFYLCVWSGGLGNQPQHFGDGTRLSIL.

This clonotype has more than one count but fewer than ten. CDR3 DNA sequence: TGCAGTGCTAGAGCTCTAGCGGGAGGGCGTGGGTTCACCGGGGAGCTGTTTTTT. Its translation: CSARALAGGRGFTGELFF. The chain has TRBV20-1 and TRBJ2-2, with 12 bases fitting TRBD2. CDR1 DFQATT and CDR2 SNEGSKA come from the germline V gene (reference sequence). The CDR3 totals 18 residues. The ends lost 1 base at V and 4 bases at J; junction bases unmatched: 10.

This clonotype showed up many times. The chain carries TRBV6-1 and TRBJ2-7; D remains unclear. From germline, CDR1 is MNHNS and CDR2 SASEGT. V lost 2 bases and J lost 3, with 5 bases in between. This CDR3 is 12 amino acids long. The CDR3 spells CASSESSYEQYF. The CDR3, as DNA: TGTGCCAGCAGTGAATCGAGCTACGAGCAGTACTTC.

This clonotype was picked up many times. The CDR3 sequence: CASSQGQGSNQPQHF. Here the CDR3 DNA reads TGTGCCAGCAGCCAAGGACAGGGCAGCAATCAGCCCCAGCATTTT. V usage is TRBV7-6 and J usage is TRBJ1-5, with TRBD1 matching 8 bases. Losses at the gene ends were 5 bases for V and 1 base for J; bases not matched to a gene: 4. Looked up from germline, CDR1 is SGHVS and CDR2 is FNYEAQ. The CDR3 is 15 residues long.

This clonotype was found many times. The V call is TRBV20-1, the J call TRBJ2-5, with 8 bases that match TRBD1. V was pared by 6 bases and J by 4 bases, with 4 bases of the junction left unmatched. The CDR3 covers 12 residues. Germline CDR1 DFQATT, CDR2 SNEGSKA (reference sequence). CDR3 residues: CSAKTGVETQYF. The CDR3, as DNA: TGCAGTGCAAAGACAGGGGTAGAGACCCAGTACTTC.

This clonotype was recorded at least ten times. This sequence joins TRBV6-1 and TRBJ1-1, with 7 positions matching TRBD1. CDR3 length equals 15 residues. J gave up 5 bases and V 8 bases, and 14 bases lay outside the gene matches. Looked up from germline, CDR1 is MNHNS and CDR2 is SASEGT. CDR3 protein: CASSPRQGADTEAFF. In DNA form, the CDR3 reads TGTGCCAGCTCCCCAAGACAGGGTGCTGATACTGAAGCTTTCTTT.

This clonotype was counted between two and nine times. The chain is built from TRBV28 and TRBJ2-2; 15 nucleotides line up with TRBD2. The CDR3 extends over 18 amino acids. V dropped 6 bases and J dropped 5; count of bases not matched to a gene: 10. Germline V gives CDR1 MDHEN, CDR2 SYDVKM. CDR3 in DNA: TGTGCCAGCAGCGGGACTAGCGGGAGGACCGAGTTAACCGGGGAGCTGTTTTTT. Residues: CASSGTSGRTELTGELFF.

In this sample, this clonotype turned up many times. V and J are TRBV2 and TRBJ1-5, with D possibly TRBD1 on 5 matching bases. The CDR3 covers 15 residues. Germline V gene sequence: CDR1 SNHLY, CDR2 FYNNEI. Trimming took off 1 base at V and 9 bases at J, with 16 bases between the two ends. CDR3 sequence: CASSEVEGERGPQHF. The CDR3 nucleotides are TGTGCCAGCAGTGAAGTAGAAGGGGAGAGGGGGCCCCAGCATTTT.

As for this clonotype: A junction end diverges from the germline sequence, so it may reflect a read error. The J gene is TRBJ2-2, the V gene TRBV6-2 or TRBV6-3; perhaps TRBD2 as D (5 bases). The germline V gene encodes CDR1 MNHEY and CDR2 SVGEGT. There are 13 residues in the CDR3. The CDR3 DNA reads as TGTGCCAGCAGTTACAAGGTCACCGGGGAGCTGGTTTTT. Protein sequence: CASSYKVTGELVF.

This clonotype was observed at least ten times. The gene calls are TRBV27 and TRBJ1-4; tentative D call: TRBD1 (5 bases). V lost 5 bases and J lost 8, with 18 bases in between. There are 15 residues in the CDR3. Germline lookup yields CDR1 MNHEY and CDR2 SMNVEV (reference sequence). This CDR3 is CASSLTSGRLEKLFF. CDR3 DNA: TGTGCCAGCAGTCTCACCTCGGGGCGGCTCGAAAAACTGTTTTTT. The whole variable domain, remainder taken from reference TRBV27 and TRBJ1-4, is EAQVTQNPRYLITVTGKKLTVTCSQNMNHEYMSWYRQDPGLGLRQIYYSMNVEVTDKGDVPEGYKVSRKEKRNFPLILESPSPNQTSLYFCASSLTSGRLEKLFFGSGTQLSVL.

This clonotype was observed a few times. The J gene is TRBJ2-6, the V gene TRBV12-3 or TRBV12-4, with 10 bases identical to TRBD1. J lost 0 bases, V lost 10 bases, and 9 bases had no gene match. The CDR3 loop spans 17 amino acids. CDR3 DNA: TGTGCCACCGGCCAAGACAGGGGGCTCTCTGGGGCCAACGTCCTGACTTTC. Residues: CATGQDRGLSGANVLTF.